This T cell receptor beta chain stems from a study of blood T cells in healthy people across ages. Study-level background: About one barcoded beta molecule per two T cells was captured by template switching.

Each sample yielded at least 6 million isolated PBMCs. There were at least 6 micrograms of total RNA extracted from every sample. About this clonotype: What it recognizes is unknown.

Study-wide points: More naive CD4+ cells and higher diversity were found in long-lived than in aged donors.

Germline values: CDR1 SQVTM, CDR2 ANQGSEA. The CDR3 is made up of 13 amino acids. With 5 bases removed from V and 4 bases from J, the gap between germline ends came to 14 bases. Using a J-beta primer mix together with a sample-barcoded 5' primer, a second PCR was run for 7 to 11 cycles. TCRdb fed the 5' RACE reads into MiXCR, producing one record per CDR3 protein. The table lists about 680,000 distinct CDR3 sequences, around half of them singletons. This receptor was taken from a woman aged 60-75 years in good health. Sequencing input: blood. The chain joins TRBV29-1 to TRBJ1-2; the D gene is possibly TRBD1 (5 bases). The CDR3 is CSVFWDRPYGYTF. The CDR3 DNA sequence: TGCAGCGTTTTTTGGGACCGACCCTATGGCTACACCTTC.